This passage covers 20 T cell receptor beta chains from one sample sequenced in a study of blood T cell repertoires in COVID-19. TCRdb's copy holds only in-frame clones and misses some; the assay was immunoSEQ multiplex PCR. The data hold more than 110,000 clones, with 86% observed a single time. Sequenced input: PBMCs or T cells enriched from blood (not recorded which). These receptors were obtained from a man in his forties or fifties who had recovered from COVID-19.

A single count supports this clone. V is TRBV5-1 and J is TRBJ2-3; D perhaps matches TRBD2 (5 bases). V was clipped by 4 bases and J by 0 bases, with 18 bases between them. The CDR3 runs to 17 residues. Germline V lookup: CDR1 SGHRS, CDR2 YFSETQ. The CDR3 sequence: CASSLTPADFSTDTQYF. The DNA of the CDR3 is TGCGCCAGCAGCCTGACCCCCGCGGACTTTAGCACAGATACGCAGTATTTT. The full variable domain, rest sourced from reference TRBV5-1 and TRBJ2-3, is KAGVTQTPRYLIKTRGQQVTLSCSPISGHRSVSWYQQTPGQGLQFLFEYFSETQRNKGNFPGRFSGRQFSNSRSEMNVSTLELGDSALYLCASSLTPADFSTDTQYFGPGTRLTVL.

The chain links TRBV6-5 to TRBJ2-7; TRBD2 matches at 13 bases. V gave up 0 bases and J gave up 6 bases; unmatched junction bases: 2. The germline V gene has CDR1 MNHEY and CDR2 SVGAGI. The CDR3 loop spans 15 amino acids. The CDR3 reads CASSYSGTSGTEQYF. The CDR3 DNA reads as TGTGCCAGCAGTTACTCGGGGACTAGCGGGACCGAGCAGTACTTC.

This chain connects TRBV6-2 or TRBV6-3 to TRBJ1-5; D is possibly TRBD1 (6 bases). V was cut by 4 bases and J by 5 bases, with 18 bases left in between. This CDR3 has 16 amino acids. The V gene's germline CDR1 is MNHEY and CDR2 SVGEGT. The CDR3 DNA sequence: TGTGCCAGCAGTTCTAACCAGGGCGGGGGCCATCAGCCCCAGCATTTT. Translated: CASSSNQGGGHQPQHF.

The genes are TRBV5-1 and TRBJ2-1; 12 bases are shared with TRBD1. The ends lost 0 bases at V and 7 bases at J; junction bases unmatched: 8. Germline V gene lookup returns CDR1 SGHRS and CDR2 YFSETQ. The CDR3 has 17 amino acids. In nucleotides, the CDR3 is TGCGCCAGCAGCTTGGCCCCTCCGGGACAGGGGGCTAATGAGCAGTTCTTC. Its protein is CASSLAPPGQGANEQFF.

The rearrangement links TRBV7-2 to TRBJ1-2, with unresolved D. Germline V gene data show CDR1 as SGHTA and CDR2 as FQGNSA. The CDR3 contains 15 residues. Trimming took 1 base from V and 5 from J, leaving 14 bases between them. In DNA, the CDR3 is TGTGCCAGCAGCTTAGGTCAGGCACCTTCTTATGGCTACACCTTC. Encoded protein: CASSLGQAPSYGYTF. The variable domain in full, completed from reference TRBV7-2 and TRBJ1-2, reads GAGVSQSPSNKVTEKGKDVELRCDPISGHTALYWYRQSLGQGLEFLIYFQGNSAPDKSGLPSDRFSAERTGGSVSTLTIQRTQQEDSAVYLCASSLGQAPSYGYTFGSGTRLTVV.

The chain combines TRBV5-4 with TRBJ1-1; 10 bases match TRBD1. Germline V gives CDR1 SGHNT, CDR2 YYREEE (reference sequence). The CDR3 loop spans 16 amino acids. Trimming cost V 4 bases and J 3 bases; bases outside gene matches: 9. The CDR3 DNA sequence: TGTGCCAGCAGCCCTAAGACAGGGGGCTATGACACTGAAGCTTTCTTT. Its protein product is CASSPKTGGYDTEAFF.

The chain links TRBV2 to TRBJ2-5, with no clear D. Germline V lookup: CDR1 SNHLY, CDR2 FYNNEI. The CDR3 is 13 residues long. The V end was cut by 4 bases, the J end by 2 bases, with 8 bases between. CDR3 region: CASSGYRQETQYF. CDR3 nucleotide sequence: TGTGCCAGCAGTGGTTACAGACAAGAGACCCAGTACTTC.

This rearrangement joins TRBV11-2 to TRBJ1-2, with D possibly being TRBD1 (5 bases). The CDR3 is made up of 15 amino acids. Trimming took off 1 base at V and 2 bases at J, with 11 bases between the two ends. Germline V CDR1 and CDR2: SGHAT, FQNNGV. This CDR3 is CASSLGPGKNYGYTF. The CDR3, as DNA: TGTGCCAGCAGCTTAGGACCAGGGAAGAACTATGGCTACACCTTC. The variable domain in full, completed from reference TRBV11-2 and TRBJ1-2, reads EAGVAQSPRYKIIEKRQSVAFWCNPISGHATLYWYQQILGQGPKLLIQFQNNGVVDDSQLPKDRFSAERLKGVDSTLKIQPAKLEDSAVYLCASSLGPGKNYGYTFGSGTRLTVV.

This chain connects TRBV28 to TRBJ1-1; D is unclear. The CDR3 has 12 amino acids. Per the germline V gene, CDR1 is MDHEN and CDR2 is SYDVKM. Trimming cost V 2 bases and J 8 bases, with 9 bases left between them. CDR3 protein: CASSLLRREAFF. The CDR3 DNA reads TGTGCCAGCAGTTTACTTCGCAGAGAAGCTTTCTTT.

J is TRBJ2-7 and V is TRBV14, with 7 bases matching TRBD1. With V trimmed by 0 bases and J by 1 base, 15 bases remained unmatched. CDR3 length equals 19 residues. Germline V gene sequence: CDR1 SGHDN, CDR2 FVKESK. CDR3 nucleotides: TGTGCCAGCAGCCAAGATTCTGGGAAGGGGGCAATACGATCCTACGAGCAGTACTTC. Translation: CASSQDSGKGAIRSYEQYF.

CDR3 region: CASSAGIGAGANVLTF. In nucleotides, the CDR3 is TGTGCCAGCAGCGCCGGTATAGGAGCTGGGGCCAACGTCCTGACTTTC. The chain recombines TRBV7-9 with TRBJ2-6; D not resolved. Germline V gene data show CDR1 as SEHNR and CDR2 as FQNEAQ (reference sequence). The CDR3 is 16 amino acids. V was shortened by 5 bases and J by 2 bases, with 13 bases between the two germline ends. Looking up the rest from reference TRBV7-9 and TRBJ2-6 gives the full variable domain: DTGVSQNPRHKITKRGQNVTFRCDPISEHNRLYWYRQTLGQGPEFLTYFQNEAQLEKSRLLSDRFSAERPKGSFSTLEIQRTEQGDSAMYLCASSAGIGAGANVLTFGAGSRLTVL.

V and J are TRBV5-4 and TRBJ1-1; D might be TRBD1 (6 bases). The germline V gene has CDR1 SGHNT and CDR2 YYREEE (reference sequence). This CDR3 region has 15 residues. Trimming cost V 4 bases and J 6 bases, with 19 bases left between them. In nucleotides, the CDR3 is TGTGCCAGCAGCGACGAGGGGGTTCTGATGGCTGAAGCTTTCTTT. It codes for CASSDEGVLMAEAFF. The variable domain in full, with the rest retrieved from reference TRBV5-4 and TRBJ1-1, is ETGVTQSPTHLIKTRGQQVTLRCSSQSGHNTVSWYQQALGQGPQFIFQYYREEENGRGNFPPRFSGLQFPNYSSELNVNALELDDSALYLCASSDEGVLMAEAFFGQGTRLTVV.

CDR3 sequence: CASSITGNTIYF. For the CDR3, the DNA is TGTGCCAGCAGCATTACAGGAAACACCATATATTTT. The chain recombines TRBV12-3 or TRBV12-4 with TRBJ1-3; D unresolved. This CDR3 is built from 12 residues. Between the trimmed V and J ends, which lost 6 bases and 4 bases, there was a span of 7 bases.

The rearrangement uses TRBV18 and TRBJ1-3, with unresolved D. Germline-derived CDR1 and CDR2 are KGHSH and LQKENI. Trimming stripped 3 bases from V and 0 bases from J, with 6 bases between. This CDR3 has 14 residues. CDR3 sequence (DNA): TGTGCCAGCTCACCGGCCAACTCTGGAAACACCATATATTTT. Translated, it gives CASSPANSGNTIYF.

The CDR3 reads CASIISPGQTFYGYTF. CDR3 in DNA: TGTGCCAGTATAATTTCACCGGGACAGACCTTCTATGGCTACACCTTC. This sequence joins TRBV19 and TRBJ1-2; 7 nucleotides agree with TRBD1. V was pared by 7 bases and J by 4 bases, with 15 bases of the junction left unmatched. The CDR3 has 16 amino acids. The germline CDR1 and CDR2 sequences are LNHDA and SQIVND (reference sequence).

V and J are TRBV30 and TRBJ1-2; 7 bases align to TRBD1. Trimming removed 1 base from V and 7 bases from J; junction bases left unmatched: 9. The CDR3 length is 14 residues. CDR1 is GTSNPN and CDR2 is SVGIG in the germline V gene (reference sequence). The CDR3 region is CAWSAGPGGGGYTF. The CDR3, as DNA: TGTGCCTGGAGTGCCGGTCCAGGGGGAGGTGGCTACACCTTC.

The chain links TRBV2 to TRBJ2-1; 7 positions match TRBD1. The germline gives CDR1 SNHLY, CDR2 FYNNEI. The CDR3 extends over 15 amino acids. The V gene end was trimmed by 6 bases and the J gene end by 9 bases; junction bases not matched to a gene: 14. The chain's CDR3 is CASSQGQELTTEQFF. The CDR3 coding sequence is TGTGCCAGCAGCCAAGGACAGGAACTTACAACTGAGCAGTTCTTC. Full variable domain (missing parts from reference TRBV2 and TRBJ2-1): EPEVTQTPSHQVTQMGQEVILRCVPISNHLYFYWYRQILGQKVEFLVSFYNNEISEKSEIFDDQFSVERPDGSNFTLKIRSTKLEDSAMYFCASSQGQELTTEQFFGPGTRLTVL.

The CDR3, as DNA: TGTGCCAGCAGCCAGGAACAGGGGCGGACCGGGGAGCTGTTTTTT. Amino acid sequence: CASSQEQGRTGELFF. The chain is built from TRBV4-2 and TRBJ2-2; 7 bases fit TRBD1. Unmatched junction bases numbered 6, after V lost 3 bases and J lost 5 bases. The CDR3 contains 15 residues. Germline V lookup: CDR1 LGHNA, CDR2 YNFKEQ.

The J gene is TRBJ2-4, the V gene TRBV7-9, with 7 bases lining up with TRBD1. J gave up 8 bases and V 5 bases, and 6 bases lay outside the gene matches. CDR3 length: 13 amino acids. From germline, CDR1 is SEHNR and CDR2 FQNEAQ (reference sequence). The CDR3 loop reads CASSETGRDIQYF. The CDR3, as DNA: TGTGCCAGCAGCGAGACAGGGCGGGACATTCAGTACTTC.

The sample holds a few counts of this clone. The genes are TRBV7-8 and TRBJ2-4, with TRBD2 matching over 12 bases. The CDR3 spans 19 residues. Germline CDR1 and CDR2: SGHVS and FQNEAQ. Trimming cost V 2 bases and J 6 bases; bases outside gene matches: 14. The DNA for the CDR3 is TGTGCCAGCAGCTTATTGCCAATAGTCCTAGCGGGGGGGTCAAACATTCAGTACTTC. Its protein is CASSLLPIVLAGGSNIQYF.